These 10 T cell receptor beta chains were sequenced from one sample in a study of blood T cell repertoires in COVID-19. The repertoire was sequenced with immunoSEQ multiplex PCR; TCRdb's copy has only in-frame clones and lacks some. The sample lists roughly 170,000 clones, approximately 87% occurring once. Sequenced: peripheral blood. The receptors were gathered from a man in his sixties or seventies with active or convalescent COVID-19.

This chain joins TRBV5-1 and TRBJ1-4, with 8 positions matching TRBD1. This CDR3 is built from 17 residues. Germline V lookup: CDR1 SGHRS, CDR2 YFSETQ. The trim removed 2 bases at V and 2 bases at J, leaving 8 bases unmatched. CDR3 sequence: CASSFLPDRATNEKLFF. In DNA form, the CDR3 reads TGCGCCAGCAGCTTCCTGCCGGACAGGGCGACTAATGAAAAACTGTTTTTT.

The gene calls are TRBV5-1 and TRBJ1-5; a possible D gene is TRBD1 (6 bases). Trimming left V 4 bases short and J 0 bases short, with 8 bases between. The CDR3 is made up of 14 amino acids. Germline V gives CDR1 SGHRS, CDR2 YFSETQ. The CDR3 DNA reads TGCGCCAGCAGCCAGGGGAATAGCAATCAGCCCCAGCATTTT. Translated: CASSQGNSNQPQHF.

CDR3 DNA: TGTGCCAGTAGTCCCGGACTAGCGGGGGCGGGGGATACGCAGTATTTT. The encoded protein is CASSPGLAGAGDTQYF. The chain joins TRBV19 to TRBJ2-3, with 13 nucleotides matching TRBD2. The CDR3 covers 16 residues. V shed 5 bases and J 6 bases; nucleotides not matched to a gene: 8. The germline V gene encodes CDR1 LNHDA and CDR2 SQIVND (reference sequence).

The CDR3 region is CASSWLGDSYNEQFF. As DNA, the CDR3 is TGCGCCAGCAGCTGGTTAGGAGACTCCTACAATGAGCAGTTCTTC. V and J are TRBV5-1 and TRBJ2-1; D not certain. The CDR3 is made up of 15 amino acids. Germline CDR1 and CDR2: SGHRS and YFSETQ. The V end was cut by 3 bases, the J end by 0 bases, with 10 bases between.

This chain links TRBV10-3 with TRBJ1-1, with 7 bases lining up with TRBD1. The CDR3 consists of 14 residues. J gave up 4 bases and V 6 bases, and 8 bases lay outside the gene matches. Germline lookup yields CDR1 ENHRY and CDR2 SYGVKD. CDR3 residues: CAISHSGQFTEAFF. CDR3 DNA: TGTGCCATCAGCCACTCGGGACAGTTCACTGAAGCTTTCTTT.

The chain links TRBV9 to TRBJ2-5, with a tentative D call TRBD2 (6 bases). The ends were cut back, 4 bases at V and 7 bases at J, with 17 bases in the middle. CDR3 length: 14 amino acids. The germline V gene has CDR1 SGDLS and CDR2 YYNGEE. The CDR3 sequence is CASSPSGDLRTQYF. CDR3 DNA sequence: TGTGCCAGCAGCCCGTCGGGAGACCTGAGGACCCAGTACTTC.

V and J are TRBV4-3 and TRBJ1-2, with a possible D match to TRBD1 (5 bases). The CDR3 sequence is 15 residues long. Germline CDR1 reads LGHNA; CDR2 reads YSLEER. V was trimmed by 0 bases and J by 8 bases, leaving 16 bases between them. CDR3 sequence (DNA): TGCGCCAGCAGCCAAGATCTTCTGCGCGGGGACGGCTACACCTTC. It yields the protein CASSQDLLRGDGYTF.

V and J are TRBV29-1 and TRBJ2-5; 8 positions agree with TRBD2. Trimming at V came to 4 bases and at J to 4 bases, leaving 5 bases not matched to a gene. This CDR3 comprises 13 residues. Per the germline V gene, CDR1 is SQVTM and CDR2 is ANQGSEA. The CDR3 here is CSVAGGVGETQYF. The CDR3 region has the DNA TGCAGCGTTGCCGGGGGGGTGGGAGAGACCCAGTACTTC.

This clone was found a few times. The CDR3 DNA sequence: TGTGCCTGGAGTGTACAGGGTAACACCATATATTTT. It codes for CAWSVQGNTIYF. The J gene is TRBJ1-3, the V gene TRBV30, with D possibly TRBD1 on 6 matching bases. The germline V and J ends were trimmed by 0 bases and 7 bases, with 7 bases remaining between them. CDR3 length: 12 residues. Germline V gene lookup returns CDR1 GTSNPN and CDR2 SVGIG (reference sequence).

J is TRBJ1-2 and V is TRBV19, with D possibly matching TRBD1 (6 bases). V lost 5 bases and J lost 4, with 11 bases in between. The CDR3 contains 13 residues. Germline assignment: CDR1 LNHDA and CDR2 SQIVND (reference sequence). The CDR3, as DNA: TGTGCCAGTAGTCCTAGACAGGCCTATGGCTACACCTTC. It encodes CASSPRQAYGYTF.